The 16 T cell receptor beta chains in this list originate from one sample, sequenced in a study of blood T cell repertoires in COVID-19. The protocol was immunoSEQ multiplex PCR, while the TCRdb copy is restricted to in-frame clones and leaves out a portion. The table lists around 67,000 clones, 70% to 90% of them singletons. The sequencing sample was made of peripheral blood. The receptor set was obtained from an elderly woman with active or convalescent COVID-19.

The gene calls are TRBV9 and TRBJ2-1; TRBD2 is a possible D gene (6 bases). The CDR3 covers 13 residues. The V gene lost 7 bases and the J gene lost 7 bases, with 15 bases spanning the gap. The germline CDR1 and CDR2 sequences are SGDLS and YYNGEE. The CDR3: CASSQRVENEQFF. The CDR3 DNA reads as TGTGCCAGCTCGCAGCGGGTTGAAAATGAGCAGTTCTTC.

To note about this clone: The CDR3 does not end in the conserved phenylalanine or tryptophan, so this is likely a read error. The DNA is left out, because the CDR3 cannot be placed on it with certainty; the CDR3 is given as TCRdb lists it. The gene calls are TRBV24-1 and TRBJ1-4. Germline-derived CDR1 and CDR2 are KGHDR and SFDVKD. The CDR3 has 10 residues if both end residues are counted. CDR3 protein: CATSDGTLSE.

The chain uses TRBV5-1 and TRBJ1-6; TRBD1 matches at 8 bases. The CDR3 contains 20 residues. With V trimmed by 4 bases and J by 2 bases, 17 bases remained unmatched. Looked up from germline, CDR1 is SGHRS and CDR2 is YFSETQ. Here the CDR3 DNA reads TGCGCCAGCAGCACGGGCCCCAGGGGGCGGTCAGAGACCTATAATTCACCCCTCCACTTT. This sequence encodes CASSTGPRGRSETYNSPLHF.

The chain joins TRBV6-5 to TRBJ1-1; D is uncertain. The CDR3 runs to 15 residues. In germline, CDR1 is MNHEY, CDR2 SVGAGI. V lost 4 bases and J 5 bases, leaving 17 bases between the germline ends. The CDR3 spells CASSSLGQQTTEAFF. CDR3 nucleotides: TGTGCCAGCAGTTCCCTGGGTCAGCAGACAACTGAAGCTTTCTTT.

The chain employs TRBV11-3 and TRBJ1-3; D call uncertain. V was clipped by 1 base and J by 0 bases, with 10 bases between them. Germline V lookup: CDR1 SGHNT, CDR2 YENEEA. The CDR3 is 16 amino acids. For the CDR3, the DNA is TGTGCCAGCAGCTTAGGTAACGGAGTCTCTGGAAACACCATATATTTT. It yields the protein CASSLGNGVSGNTIYF.

This chain links TRBV19 with TRBJ2-5; D not certain. CDR3 size: 13 residues. V lost 3 bases, J lost 1 base, and 6 bases lay in between. The germline CDR1 and CDR2 sequences are LNHDA and SQIVND (reference sequence). The CDR3 region is CASSMVSQETQYF. The CDR3 DNA is TGTGCCAGTAGTATGGTTAGCCAAGAGACCCAGTACTTC.

The rearrangement joins TRBV7-9 to TRBJ1-2, with 8 bases fitting TRBD1. Unmatched junction bases numbered 4, after V lost 6 bases and J lost 7 bases. From germline, CDR1 is SEHNR and CDR2 FQNEAQ (reference sequence). The CDR3 has 12 amino acids. DNA of the CDR3: TGTGCCAGCAGTCGGACAGGGACTGGCTACACCTTC. The encoded protein is CASSRTGTGYTF.

The chain combines TRBV18 with TRBJ2-1, with 12 bases fitting TRBD2. This CDR3 comprises 13 residues. Germline V gives CDR1 KGHSH, CDR2 LQKENI. V gave up 4 bases and J gave up 9 bases; unmatched junction bases: 1. CDR3 protein: CASSRGLAGEQFF. The CDR3 nucleotides are TGTGCCAGCTCACGGGGACTAGCGGGTGAGCAGTTCTTC. Combining the CDR3 with reference TRBV18 and TRBJ2-1 gives the whole variable domain NAGVMQNPRHLVRRRGQEARLRCSPMKGHSHVYWYRQLPEEGLKFMVYLQKENIIDESGMPKERFSAEFPKEGPSILRIQQVVRGDSAAYFCASSRGLAGEQFFGPGTRLTVL.

This clone was counted only a few times. The CDR3 protein is CASSSWPGANTEAFF. As DNA, the CDR3 is TGTGCCAGCAGCTCATGGCCCGGAGCTAACACTGAAGCTTTCTTT. The chain has TRBV21-1 and TRBJ1-1. TRBV21-1 is classified as a pseudogene. The length of the CDR3 is 15 residues.

V is TRBV9 and J is TRBJ1-2; D not certain. Germline CDR1 is SGDLS and CDR2 is YYNGEE. This CDR3 has 12 residues. V was trimmed by 4 bases and J by 5 bases, leaving 9 bases between them. The CDR3 spells CASSPVEYGYTF. DNA of the CDR3: TGTGCCAGCAGCCCTGTGGAGTATGGCTACACCTTC.

This chain links TRBV11-2 with TRBJ2-4, with 8 bases fitting TRBD1. In germline, CDR1 is SGHAT, CDR2 FQNNGV. The CDR3 contains 12 residues. Trimming took 2 bases from V and 15 from J; bases not matched to a gene: 6. CDR3 sequence: CASSLPGQGAYF. The DNA of the CDR3 is TGTGCCAGCAGCTTACCCGGACAGGGCGCGTACTTC. Full variable domain (missing parts from reference TRBV11-2 and TRBJ2-4): EAGVAQSPRYKIIEKRQSVAFWCNPISGHATLYWYQQILGQGPKLLIQFQNNGVVDDSQLPKDRFSAERLKGVDSTLKIQPAKLEDSAVYLCASSLPGQGAYFGAGTRLSVL.

The CDR3 is CSVVTGVEDEQYF. As DNA, the CDR3 is TGCAGCGTTGTCACAGGGGTTGAGGACGAGCAGTACTTC. The chain is built from TRBV29-1 and TRBJ2-7; TRBD1 matches 7 bases. The germline V gene encodes CDR1 SQVTM and CDR2 ANQGSEA. This CDR3 spans 13 amino acids. Unmatched junction bases numbered 8, after V lost 4 bases and J lost 5 bases.

The J gene is TRBJ1-3, the V gene TRBV4-3; TRBD1 agrees at 10 bases. Germline lookup yields CDR1 LGHNA and CDR2 YSLEER. CDR3 size: 18 residues. With 2 bases clipped from V and 3 bases from J, the junction kept 10 bases outside the gene matches. In DNA form, the CDR3 reads TGCGCCAGCAGCCAACAACCCTCGACAGGGGGCTTTGGAAACACCATATATTTT. This sequence encodes CASSQQPSTGGFGNTIYF.

V gene TRBV2 combines with J gene TRBJ1-4; unclear D gene. The CDR3 has 13 residues. CDR1 and CDR2 from the germline V gene are SNHLY and FYNNEI. The V and J ends lost 6 bases and 8 bases respectively, with 13 bases between them. The CDR3 sequence is CASRGAPMEKLFF. CDR3 DNA sequence: TGTGCCAGCAGGGGAGCCCCTATGGAAAAACTGTTTTTT.

The rearrangement joins TRBV11-3 to TRBJ2-5, with 9 positions matching TRBD1. The CDR3 runs to 17 residues. In germline, CDR1 is SGHNT, CDR2 YENEEA. V shed 1 base, J shed 5 bases, and the junction held 11 bases outside the gene matches. CDR3 sequence: CASSLGTGGRLQETQYF. As DNA, the CDR3 is TGTGCCAGCAGCTTAGGAACAGGGGGCAGGCTGCAGGAGACCCAGTACTTC.

V usage is TRBV7-2 and J usage is TRBJ1-2, with TRBD1 matching over 7 bases. After removal of 4 bases from V and 7 bases from J, the junction contained 12 bases not matched to a gene. Germline CDR1 and CDR2: SGHTA and FQGNSA. The length of the CDR3 is 15 residues. This CDR3 reads CASSSQAAGGSGYTF. CDR3 nucleotides: TGTGCCAGCAGCTCTCAGGCGGCAGGGGGAAGTGGCTACACCTTC.